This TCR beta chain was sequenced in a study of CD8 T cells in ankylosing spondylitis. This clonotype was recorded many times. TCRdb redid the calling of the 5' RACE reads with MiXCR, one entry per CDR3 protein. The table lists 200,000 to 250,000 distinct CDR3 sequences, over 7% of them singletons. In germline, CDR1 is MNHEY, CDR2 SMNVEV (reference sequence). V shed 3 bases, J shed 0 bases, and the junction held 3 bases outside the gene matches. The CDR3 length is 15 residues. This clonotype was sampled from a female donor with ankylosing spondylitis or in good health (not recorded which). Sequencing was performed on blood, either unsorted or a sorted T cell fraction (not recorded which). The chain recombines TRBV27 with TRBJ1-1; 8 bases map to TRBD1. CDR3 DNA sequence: TGTGCCAGCAGTTTCTTGACAGGGGTGAACACTGAAGCTTTCTTT. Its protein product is CASSFLTGVNTEAFF.